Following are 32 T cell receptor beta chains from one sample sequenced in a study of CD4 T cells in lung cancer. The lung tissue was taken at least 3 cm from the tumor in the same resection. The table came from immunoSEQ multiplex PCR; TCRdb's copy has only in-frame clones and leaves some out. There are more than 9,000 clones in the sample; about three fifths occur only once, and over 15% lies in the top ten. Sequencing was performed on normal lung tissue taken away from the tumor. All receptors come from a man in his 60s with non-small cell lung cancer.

The CDR3 DNA reads TGTGCCAGCAGATACAGGGGGGAGACCCAGTACTTC. Its protein is CASRYRGETQYF. J is TRBJ2-5 and V is TRBV6-6, with 8 bases aligning to TRBD1. The trim removed 6 bases at V and 5 bases at J, leaving 2 bases unmatched. This CDR3 region has 12 residues. CDR1 and CDR2 from the germline V gene are MNHNY and SVGAGI (reference sequence).

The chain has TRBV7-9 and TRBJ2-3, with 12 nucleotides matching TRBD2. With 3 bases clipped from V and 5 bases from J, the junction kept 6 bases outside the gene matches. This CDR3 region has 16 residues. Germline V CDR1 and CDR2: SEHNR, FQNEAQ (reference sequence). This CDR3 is CASSLLAGGDLDTQYF. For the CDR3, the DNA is TGTGCCAGCAGCTTGCTAGCGGGAGGGGATCTAGATACGCAGTATTTT. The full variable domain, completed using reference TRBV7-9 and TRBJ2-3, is DTGVSQNPRHKITKRGQNVTFRCDPISEHNRLYWYRQTLGQGPEFLTYFQNEAQLEKSRLLSDRFSAERPKGSFSTLEIQRTEQGDSAMYLCASSLLAGGDLDTQYFGPGTRLTVL.

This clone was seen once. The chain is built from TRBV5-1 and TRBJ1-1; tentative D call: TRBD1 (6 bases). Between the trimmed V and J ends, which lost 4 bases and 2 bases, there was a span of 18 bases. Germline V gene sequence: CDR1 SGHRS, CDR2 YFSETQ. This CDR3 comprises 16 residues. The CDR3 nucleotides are TGCGCCAGCAGCCCCGGACACGGACAGATCAACACTGAAGCTTTCTTT. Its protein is CASSPGHGQINTEAFF. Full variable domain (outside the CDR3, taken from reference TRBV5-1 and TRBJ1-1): KAGVTQTPRYLIKTRGQQVTLSCSPISGHRSVSWYQQTPGQGLQFLFEYFSETQRNKGNFPGRFSGRQFSNSRSEMNVSTLELGDSALYLCASSPGHGQINTEAFFGQGTRLTVV.

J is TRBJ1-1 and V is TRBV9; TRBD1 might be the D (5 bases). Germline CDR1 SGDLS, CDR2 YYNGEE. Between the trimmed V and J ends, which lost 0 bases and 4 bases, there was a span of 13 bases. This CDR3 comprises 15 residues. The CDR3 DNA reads TGTGCCAGCAGCGTAGAGGCGTTGGGGGGCACTGAAGCTTTCTTT. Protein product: CASSVEALGGTEAFF. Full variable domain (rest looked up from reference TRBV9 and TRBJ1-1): DSGVTQTPKHLITATGQRVTLRCSPRSGDLSVYWYQQSLDQGLQFLIQYYNGEERAKGNILERFSAQQFPDLHSELNLSSLELGDSALYFCASSVEALGGTEAFFGQGTRLTVV.

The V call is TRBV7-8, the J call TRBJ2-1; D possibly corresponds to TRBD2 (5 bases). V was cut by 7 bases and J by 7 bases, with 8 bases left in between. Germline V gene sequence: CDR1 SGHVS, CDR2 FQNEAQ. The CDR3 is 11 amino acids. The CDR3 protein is CASKGENEQFF. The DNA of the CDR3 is TGTGCCAGCAAGGGAGAGAATGAGCAGTTCTTC.

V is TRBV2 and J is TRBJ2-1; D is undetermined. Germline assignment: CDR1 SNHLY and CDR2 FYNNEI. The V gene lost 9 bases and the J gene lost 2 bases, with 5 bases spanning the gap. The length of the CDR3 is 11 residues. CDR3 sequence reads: CARTAYNEQFF. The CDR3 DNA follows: TGTGCCAGGACTGCCTACAATGAGCAGTTCTTC.

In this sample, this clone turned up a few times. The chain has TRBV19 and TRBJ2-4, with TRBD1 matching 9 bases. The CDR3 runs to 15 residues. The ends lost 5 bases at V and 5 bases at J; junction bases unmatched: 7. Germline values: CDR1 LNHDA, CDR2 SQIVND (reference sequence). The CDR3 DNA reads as TGTGCCAGTAGTCAGGGGGGACAGGGACAAAACATTCAGTACTTC. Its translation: CASSQGGQGQNIQYF.

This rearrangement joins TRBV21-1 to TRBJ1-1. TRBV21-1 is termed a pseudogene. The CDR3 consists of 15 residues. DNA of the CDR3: TGTGCCAGCAGCGTAAGGGGGGGTATTTGCACTGAAGCTTTCTTT. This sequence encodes CASSVRGGICTEAFF.

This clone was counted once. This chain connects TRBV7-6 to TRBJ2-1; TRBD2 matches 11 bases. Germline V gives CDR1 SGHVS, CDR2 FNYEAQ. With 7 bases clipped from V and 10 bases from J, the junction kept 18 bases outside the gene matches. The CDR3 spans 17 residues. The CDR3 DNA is TGTGCCAGCACCAACGCCTCATTAACTAGCGGGAGAGAAGAGCAGTTCTTC. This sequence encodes CASTNASLTSGREEQFF.

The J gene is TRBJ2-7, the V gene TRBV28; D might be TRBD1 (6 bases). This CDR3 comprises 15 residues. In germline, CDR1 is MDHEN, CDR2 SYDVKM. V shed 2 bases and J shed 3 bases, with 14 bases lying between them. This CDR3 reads CASSLGAVGGYEQYF. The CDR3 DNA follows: TGTGCCAGCAGTTTAGGGGCGGTAGGGGGCTACGAGCAGTACTTC.

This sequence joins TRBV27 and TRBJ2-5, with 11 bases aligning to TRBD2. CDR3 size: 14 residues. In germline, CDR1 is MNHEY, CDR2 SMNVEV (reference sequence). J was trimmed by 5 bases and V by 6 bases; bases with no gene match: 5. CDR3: CASRLAGVSETQYF. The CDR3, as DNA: TGTGCCAGCAGACTAGCGGGAGTTTCGGAGACCCAGTACTTC.

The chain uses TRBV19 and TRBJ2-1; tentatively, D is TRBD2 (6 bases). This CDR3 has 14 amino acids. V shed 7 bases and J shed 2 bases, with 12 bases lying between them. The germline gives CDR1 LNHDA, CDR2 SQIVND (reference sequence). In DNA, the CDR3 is TGTGCCAGTAAGGAGGGTTTGCCCTACAATGAGCAGTTCTTC. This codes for CASKEGLPYNEQFF.

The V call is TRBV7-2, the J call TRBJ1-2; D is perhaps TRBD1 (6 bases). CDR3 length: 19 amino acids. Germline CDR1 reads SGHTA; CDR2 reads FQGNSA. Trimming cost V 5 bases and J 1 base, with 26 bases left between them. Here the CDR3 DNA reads TGTGCCAGCAGCCCAAAATCGACAGGTCCGGGGAACTTTAACTATGGCTACACCTTC. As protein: CASSPKSTGPGNFNYGYTF.

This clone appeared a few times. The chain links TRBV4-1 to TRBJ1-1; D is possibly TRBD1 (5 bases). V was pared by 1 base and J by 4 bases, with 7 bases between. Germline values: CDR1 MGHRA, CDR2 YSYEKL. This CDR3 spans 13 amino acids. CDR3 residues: CASSQVGGTEAFF. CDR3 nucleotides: TGCGCCAGCAGCCAAGTCGGGGGCACTGAAGCTTTCTTT.

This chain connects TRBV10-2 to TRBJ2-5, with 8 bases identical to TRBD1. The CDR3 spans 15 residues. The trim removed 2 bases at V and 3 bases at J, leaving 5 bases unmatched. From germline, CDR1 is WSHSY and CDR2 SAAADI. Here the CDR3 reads CASSEPTGVEETQYF. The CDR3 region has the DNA TGCGCCAGCAGTGAGCCGACAGGGGTAGAAGAGACCCAGTACTTC.

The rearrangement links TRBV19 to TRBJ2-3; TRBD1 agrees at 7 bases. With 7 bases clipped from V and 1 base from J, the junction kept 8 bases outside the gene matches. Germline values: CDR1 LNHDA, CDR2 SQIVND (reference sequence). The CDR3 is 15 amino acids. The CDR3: CASTHRGDGTDTQYF. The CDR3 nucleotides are TGTGCCAGTACTCACAGGGGAGACGGCACAGATACGCAGTATTTT.

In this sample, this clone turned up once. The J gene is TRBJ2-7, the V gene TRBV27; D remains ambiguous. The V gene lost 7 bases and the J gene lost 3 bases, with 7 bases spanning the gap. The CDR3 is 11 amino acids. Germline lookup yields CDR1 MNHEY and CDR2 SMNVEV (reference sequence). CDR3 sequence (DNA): TGTGCCAGCAACCCCGACTACGAGCAGTACGTC. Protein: CASNPDYEQYV.

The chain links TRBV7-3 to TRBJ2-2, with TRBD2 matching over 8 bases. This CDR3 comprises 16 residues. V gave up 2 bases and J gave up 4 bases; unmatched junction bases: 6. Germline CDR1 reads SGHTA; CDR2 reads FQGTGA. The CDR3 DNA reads TGTGCCAGCAGCTTACCATCAGGACTAGCCACCGGGGAGCTGTTTTTT. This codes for CASSLPSGLATGELFF.

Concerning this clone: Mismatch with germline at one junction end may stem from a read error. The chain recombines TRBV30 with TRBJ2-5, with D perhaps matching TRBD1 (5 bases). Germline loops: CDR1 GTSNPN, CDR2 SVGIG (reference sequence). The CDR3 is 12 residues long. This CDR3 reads CAWSQGGESQYF. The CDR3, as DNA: TGTGCCTGGAGCCAGGGTGGAGAGTCCCAGTACTTC.

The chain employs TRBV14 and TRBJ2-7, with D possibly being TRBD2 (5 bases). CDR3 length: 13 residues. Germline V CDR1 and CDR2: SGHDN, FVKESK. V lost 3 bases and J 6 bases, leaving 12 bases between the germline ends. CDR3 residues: CASSQIPEGEQYF. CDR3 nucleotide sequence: TGTGCCAGCAGCCAGATCCCCGAGGGCGAGCAGTACTTC.

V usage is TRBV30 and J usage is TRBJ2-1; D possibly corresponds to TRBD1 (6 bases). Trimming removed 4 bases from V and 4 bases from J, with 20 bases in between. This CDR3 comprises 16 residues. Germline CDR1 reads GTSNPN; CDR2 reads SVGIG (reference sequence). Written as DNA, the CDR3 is TGTGCCTGGATCAGACCGGGACACGAGCAATACAATGAGCAGTTCTTC. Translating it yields CAWIRPGHEQYNEQFF. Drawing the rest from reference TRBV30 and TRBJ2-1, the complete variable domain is SQTIHQWPATLVQPVGSPLSLECTVEGTSNPNLYWYRQAAGRGLQLLFYSVGIGQISSEVPQNLSASRPQDRQFILSSKKLLLSDSGFYLCAWIRPGHEQYNEQFFGPGTRLTVL.

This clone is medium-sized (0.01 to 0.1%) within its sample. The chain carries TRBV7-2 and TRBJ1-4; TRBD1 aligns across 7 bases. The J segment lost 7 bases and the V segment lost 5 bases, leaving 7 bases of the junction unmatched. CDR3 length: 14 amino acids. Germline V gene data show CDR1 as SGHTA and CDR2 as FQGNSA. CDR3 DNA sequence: TGTGCCAGCAGCCTACAGACAGGGAGTGAAAAACTGTTTTTT. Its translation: CASSLQTGSEKLFF.

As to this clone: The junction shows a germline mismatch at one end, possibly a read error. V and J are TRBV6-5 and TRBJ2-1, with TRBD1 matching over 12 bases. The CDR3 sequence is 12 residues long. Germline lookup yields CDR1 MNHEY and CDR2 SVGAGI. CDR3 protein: CASGRSGQGAIF. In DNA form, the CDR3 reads TGTGCCAGCGGGAGATCGGGACAGGGGGCGATCTTC.

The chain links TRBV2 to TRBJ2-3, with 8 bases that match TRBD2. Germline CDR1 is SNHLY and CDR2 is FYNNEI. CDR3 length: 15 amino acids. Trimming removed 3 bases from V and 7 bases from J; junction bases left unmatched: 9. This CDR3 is CASSDDGRAFHTQYF. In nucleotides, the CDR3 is TGTGCCAGCAGTGATGACGGGAGGGCATTTCATACGCAGTATTTT.

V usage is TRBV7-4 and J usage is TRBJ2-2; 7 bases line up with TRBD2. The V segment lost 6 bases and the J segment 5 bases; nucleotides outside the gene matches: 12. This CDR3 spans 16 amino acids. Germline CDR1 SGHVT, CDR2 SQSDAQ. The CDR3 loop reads CASRPGGEIGTGELFF. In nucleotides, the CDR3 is TGTGCCAGCAGGCCTGGGGGGGAAATAGGTACCGGGGAGCTGTTTTTT.

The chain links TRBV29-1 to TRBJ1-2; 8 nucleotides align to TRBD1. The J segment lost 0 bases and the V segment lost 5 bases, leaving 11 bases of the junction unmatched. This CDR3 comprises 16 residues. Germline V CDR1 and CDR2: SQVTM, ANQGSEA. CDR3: CSVSSGPGGPNYGYTF. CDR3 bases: TGCAGCGTTTCGAGCGGGCCAGGGGGCCCTAACTATGGCTACACCTTC.

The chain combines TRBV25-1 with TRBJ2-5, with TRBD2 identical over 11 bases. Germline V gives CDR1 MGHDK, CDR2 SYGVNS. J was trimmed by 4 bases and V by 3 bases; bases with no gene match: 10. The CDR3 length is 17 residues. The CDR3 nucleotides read TGTGCCAGCAGTGAGCCTAGCGGGAGGTTGTTCGGAGAGACCCAGTACTTC. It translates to CASSEPSGRLFGETQYF.

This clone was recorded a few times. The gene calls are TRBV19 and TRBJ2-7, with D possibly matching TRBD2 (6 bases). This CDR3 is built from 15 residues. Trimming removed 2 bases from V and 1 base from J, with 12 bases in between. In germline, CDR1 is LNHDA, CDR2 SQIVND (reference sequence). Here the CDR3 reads CASSISVAVSYEQYF. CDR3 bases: TGTGCCAGTAGTATATCGGTAGCGGTATCCTACGAGCAGTACTTC.

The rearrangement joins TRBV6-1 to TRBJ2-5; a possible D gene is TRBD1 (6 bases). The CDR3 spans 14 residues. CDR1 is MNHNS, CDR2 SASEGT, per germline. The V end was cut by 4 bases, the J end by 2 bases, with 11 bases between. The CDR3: CASSGGGQQETQYF. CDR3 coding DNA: TGTGCCAGCAGTGGAGGCGGACAGCAAGAGACCCAGTACTTC.

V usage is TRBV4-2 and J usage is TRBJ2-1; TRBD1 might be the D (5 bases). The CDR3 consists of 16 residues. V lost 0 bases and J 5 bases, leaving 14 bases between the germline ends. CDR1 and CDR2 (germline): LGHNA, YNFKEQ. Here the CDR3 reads CASSQEDASQDNEQFF. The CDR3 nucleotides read TGTGCCAGCAGCCAAGAGGACGCATCACAGGACAATGAGCAGTTCTTC.

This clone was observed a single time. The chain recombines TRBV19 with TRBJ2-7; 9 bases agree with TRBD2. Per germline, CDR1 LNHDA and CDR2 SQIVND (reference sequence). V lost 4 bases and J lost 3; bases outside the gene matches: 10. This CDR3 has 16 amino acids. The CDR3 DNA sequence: TGTGCCAGTAGTAGAAAACGGGGACTAGCCGTCTACGAGCAGTACTTC. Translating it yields CASSRKRGLAVYEQYF.

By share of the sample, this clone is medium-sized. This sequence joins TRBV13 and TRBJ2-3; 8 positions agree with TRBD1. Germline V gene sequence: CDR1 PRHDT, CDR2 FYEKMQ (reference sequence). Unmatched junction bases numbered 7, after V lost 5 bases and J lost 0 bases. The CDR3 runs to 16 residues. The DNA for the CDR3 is TGTGCCAGCAGCAATACTCGGACAGGGAGCACAGATACGCAGTATTTT. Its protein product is CASSNTRTGSTDTQYF.